This T cell receptor beta chain derives from a study of tumor-infiltrating lymphocytes in oesophageal squamous cell carcinoma. TCRdb re-called the PCR reads with MiXCR, one entry per CDR3 protein. The sample contains some 20,000 distinct CDR3 sequences, around 40% of which appear only once. This clonotype occurred a few times. CDR3 length equals 13 residues. In germline, CDR1 is ENHRY, CDR2 SYGVKD. The V gene end was trimmed by 2 bases and the J gene end by 7 bases; junction bases not matched to a gene: 5. The chain recombines TRBV10-3 with TRBJ2-7, with TRBD1 matching over 7 bases. What was sequenced was normal esophageal tissue next to the tumor. This sequence was found in a female donor with esophageal squamous cell carcinoma. The DNA of the CDR3 is TGTGCCATCAGTGAGCGAGAGGGGGCTGAGCAGTACTTC. Amino acid sequence: CAISEREGAEQYF.